This T cell receptor beta chain derives from a study of blood T cell repertoires in COVID-19. Study context: Samples taken during acute and convalescent COVID-19 were collected in the United States, Italy and Spain.

As originally analysed: Researchers report that nucleated cell counts were estimated from reference gene primer amplification. TCRdb keeps only in-frame clones here, not all; method: immunoSEQ multiplex PCR. V and J calls and clone size are copied from that table; D and trimming were computed from the DNA. The data show 30,000 to 35,000 clones, 80% seen once. Input material: peripheral blood. The TCR was taken from a man aged 80 or over with acute or convalescent COVID-19.

The CDR3 sequence is CASSPNRDRRNTEAFF. CDR3 bases: TGCGCCAGCAGCCCTAACCGGGACAGGAGGAACACTGAAGCTTTCTTT. V is TRBV5-1 and J is TRBJ1-1, with 8 bases lining up with TRBD1. Per germline, CDR1 SGHRS and CDR2 YFSETQ. With 4 bases clipped from V and 1 base from J, the junction kept 9 bases outside the gene matches. This CDR3 has 16 amino acids.